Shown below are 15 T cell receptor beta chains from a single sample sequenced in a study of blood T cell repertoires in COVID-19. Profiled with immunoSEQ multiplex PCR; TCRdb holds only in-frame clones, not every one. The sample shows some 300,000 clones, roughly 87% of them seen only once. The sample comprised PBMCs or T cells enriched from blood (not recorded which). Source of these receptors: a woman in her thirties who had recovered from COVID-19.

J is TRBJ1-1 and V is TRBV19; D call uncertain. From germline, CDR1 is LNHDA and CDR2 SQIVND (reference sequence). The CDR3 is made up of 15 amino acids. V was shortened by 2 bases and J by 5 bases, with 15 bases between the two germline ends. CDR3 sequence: CASSISHTRETEAFF. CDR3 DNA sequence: TGTGCCAGTAGTATATCTCACACGAGGGAGACTGAAGCTTTCTTT.

The chain's CDR3 is CASSFRAGPGEQYF. In DNA, the CDR3 is TGTGCCAGCAGTTTCAGAGCAGGGCCGGGCGAGCAGTACTTC. The chain is built from TRBV28 and TRBJ2-7; a weak D match, TRBD1 (5 bases). Germline V gene sequence: CDR1 MDHEN, CDR2 SYDVKM. V was clipped by 3 bases and J by 6 bases, with 15 bases between them. The CDR3 extends over 14 amino acids.

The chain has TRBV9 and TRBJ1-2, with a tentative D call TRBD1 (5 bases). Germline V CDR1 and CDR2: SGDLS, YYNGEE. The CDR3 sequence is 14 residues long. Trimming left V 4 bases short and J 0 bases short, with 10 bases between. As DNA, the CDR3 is TGTGCCAGCAGCCTAGGGGCCCCTAACTATGGCTACACCTTC. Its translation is CASSLGAPNYGYTF.

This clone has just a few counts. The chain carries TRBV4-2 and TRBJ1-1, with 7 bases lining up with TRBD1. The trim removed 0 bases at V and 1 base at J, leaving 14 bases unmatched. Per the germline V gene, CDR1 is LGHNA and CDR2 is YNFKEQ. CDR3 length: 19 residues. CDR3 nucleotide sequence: TGTGCCAGCAGCCAAGAGGAGACAGGGTTGGGGGCTGCGAACACTGAAGCTTTCTTT. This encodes CASSQEETGLGAANTEAFF.

Here the CDR3 reads CASSRQGAPPVTEAFF. In DNA, the CDR3 is TGTGCCAGTAGCAGACAGGGGGCGCCTCCAGTAACTGAAGCTTTCTTT. V usage is TRBV19 and J usage is TRBJ1-1, with 10 nucleotides matching TRBD1. The CDR3 length is 16 residues. Germline CDR1 and CDR2: LNHDA and SQIVND (reference sequence). V was pared by 6 bases and J by 5 bases, with 12 bases of the junction left unmatched.

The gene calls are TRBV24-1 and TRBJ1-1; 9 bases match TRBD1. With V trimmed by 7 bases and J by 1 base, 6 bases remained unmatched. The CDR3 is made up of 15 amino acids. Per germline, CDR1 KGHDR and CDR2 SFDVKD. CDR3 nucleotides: TGTGCCACCAGGGCCGGGACAGGGCAGAACACTGAAGCTTTCTTT. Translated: CATRAGTGQNTEAFF.

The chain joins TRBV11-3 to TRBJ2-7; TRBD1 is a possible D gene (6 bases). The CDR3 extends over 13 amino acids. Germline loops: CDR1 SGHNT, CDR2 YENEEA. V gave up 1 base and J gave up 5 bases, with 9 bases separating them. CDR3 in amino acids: CASSLGAGDEQYF. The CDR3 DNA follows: TGTGCCAGCAGCTTAGGGGCAGGGGACGAGCAGTACTTC. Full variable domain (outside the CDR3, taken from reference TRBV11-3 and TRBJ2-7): EAGVVQSPRYKIIEKKQPVAFWCNPISGHNTLYWYLQNLGQGPELLIRYENEEAVDDSQLPKDRFSAERLKGVDSTLKIQPAELGDSAVYLCASSLGAGDEQYFGPGTRLTVT.

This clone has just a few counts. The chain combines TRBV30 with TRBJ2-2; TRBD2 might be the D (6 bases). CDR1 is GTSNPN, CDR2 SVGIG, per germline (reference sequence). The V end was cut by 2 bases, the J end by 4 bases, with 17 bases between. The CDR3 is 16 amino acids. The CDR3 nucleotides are TGTGCCTGGAGTACCCCTAACGCGGGAATCACCGGGGAGCTGTTTTTT. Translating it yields CAWSTPNAGITGELFF.

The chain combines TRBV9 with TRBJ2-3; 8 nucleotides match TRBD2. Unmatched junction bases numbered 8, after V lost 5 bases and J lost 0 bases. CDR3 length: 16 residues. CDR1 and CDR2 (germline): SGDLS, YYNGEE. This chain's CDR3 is CASSGGTRTSTDTQYF. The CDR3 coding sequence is TGTGCCAGCAGTGGCGGGACTAGAACAAGCACAGATACGCAGTATTTT.

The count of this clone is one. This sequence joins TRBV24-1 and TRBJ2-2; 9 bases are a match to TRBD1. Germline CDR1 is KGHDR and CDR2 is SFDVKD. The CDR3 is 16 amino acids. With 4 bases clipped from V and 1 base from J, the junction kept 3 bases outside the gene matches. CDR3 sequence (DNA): TGTGCCACCAGTGAACCGACAGGGGGGAACACCGGGGAGCTGTTTTTT. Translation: CATSEPTGGNTGELFF.

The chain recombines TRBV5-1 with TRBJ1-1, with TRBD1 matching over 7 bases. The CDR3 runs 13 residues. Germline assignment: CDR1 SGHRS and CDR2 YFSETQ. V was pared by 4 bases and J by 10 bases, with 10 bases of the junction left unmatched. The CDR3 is CASSQRQGVRAFF. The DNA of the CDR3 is TGCGCCAGCAGCCAAAGACAGGGAGTTAGAGCTTTCTTT.

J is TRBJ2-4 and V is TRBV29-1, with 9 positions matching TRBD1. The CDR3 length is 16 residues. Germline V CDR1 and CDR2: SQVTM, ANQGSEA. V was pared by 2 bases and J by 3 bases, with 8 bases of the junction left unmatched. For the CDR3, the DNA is TGCAGCGTTGAATCGAGACAGGGGGTCAGCAAAAACATTCAGTACTTC. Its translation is CSVESRQGVSKNIQYF.

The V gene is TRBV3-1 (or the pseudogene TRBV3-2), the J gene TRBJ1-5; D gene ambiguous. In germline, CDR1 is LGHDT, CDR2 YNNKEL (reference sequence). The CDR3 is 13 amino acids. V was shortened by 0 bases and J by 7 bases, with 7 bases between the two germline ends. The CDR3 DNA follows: TGTGCCAGCAGCCAAGATGGGCGACAGCCCCAGCATTTT. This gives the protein CASSQDGRQPQHF.

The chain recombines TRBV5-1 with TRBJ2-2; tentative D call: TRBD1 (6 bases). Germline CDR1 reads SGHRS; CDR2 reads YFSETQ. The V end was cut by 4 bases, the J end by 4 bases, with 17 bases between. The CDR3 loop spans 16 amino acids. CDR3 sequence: CASSPGTFSGTGELFF. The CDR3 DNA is TGCGCCAGCAGCCCGGGGACATTCTCAGGCACCGGGGAGCTGTTTTTT.

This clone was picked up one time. The CDR3 protein is CASSQAGTEEKLFF. Here the CDR3 DNA reads TGTGCCAGCAGCCAAGCTGGGACTGAGGAAAAACTGTTTTTT. V is TRBV3-1 (or the pseudogene TRBV3-2) and J is TRBJ1-4, with a possible D match to TRBD1 (5 bases). V shed 1 base and J shed 8 bases, with 11 bases lying between them. Germline V gene sequence: CDR1 LGHDT, CDR2 YNNKEL (reference sequence). The CDR3 is 14 residues long.